This T cell receptor (beta chain) originates from a study of T cell responses to AZD1222 COVID-19 vaccine. Study conclusions and caveats: Dominant at 160-218 and 743-854, vaccine-associated CD4 TCRs also spanned spike. Clonal diversity was possibly underestimated, and white British individuals and females predominated among donors. Only a handful of AZD1222 recipients, several in all, had baseline seropositivity. Reportedly, nearly half the spike-specific TCRs target unmutated variant regions.

V trimming: 4 bases; J trimming: 4 bases; junction bases outside the gene matches: 9. Germline lookup yields CDR1 MNHNS and CDR2 SASEGT. The CDR3 runs 17 residues. Sequencing used immunoSEQ multiplex PCR; TCRdb keeps in-frame clones, though not all of them. The table shows around 190,000 clones, with 85% to 95% occurring only once. Comment on this clone: The antigen is not known.

This specimen consisted of peripheral blood, obtained on day 0 of AZD1222 vaccination. The chain has TRBV6-1 and TRBJ1-4, with 10 nucleotides matching TRBD1. This receptor was obtained from an adult in good health. CDR3 in DNA: TGTGCCAGCAGTGCCGACAGGGGGCGCGTGGTTAATGAAAAACTGTTTTTT. Translated, it gives CASSADRGRVVNEKLFF.